Listed below are T cell receptor beta chains from one sample, sequenced in a study of T cells in Graves' hyperthyroidism and ophthalmopathy. Each CDR3 protein is one row after TCRdb ran MiXCR on the multiplex PCR reads. The repertoire holds about 740,000 distinct CDR3 sequences, with 14% as singletons. The sequenced material came from blood. The source is a woman aged 18-29 years with Graves' hyperthyroidism. Each CDR3 is given with its conserved first and last residue. Each record gives: CDR3 DNA, CDR3 protein, V gene, D gene, J gene, clone size. D genes are given only for firm matches. Size is omitted from some rows. Given values are once, few, many or a class for expanded clones.

DNA: TGTGCCAGCGCGGCGACAGCAGCCAACTATGGCTACACCTTC
CDR3: CASAATAANYGYTF
V: TRBV3-1
D: -
J: TRBJ1-2
size: few

DNA: TGCAGTGCTAGAGCGACAGGGGGGAGGGAGACCCAGTACTTC
CDR3: CSARATGGRETQYF
V: TRBV20-1
D: TRBD1
J: TRBJ2-5
size: -

DNA: TGCAGTGCTAGAGAGGGATGGCGGGAGAGTCGGACAGATACGCAGTATTTT
CDR3: CSAREGWRESRTDTQYF
V: TRBV20-1
D: TRBD2
J: TRBJ2-3
size: many

DNA: TGTGCCAGCAGAGTCATGAACACTGAAGCTTTCTTT
CDR3: CASRVMNTEAFF
V: TRBV6-2/TRBV6-3
D: -
J: TRBJ1-1
size: -

DNA: TGTGCCAGCAGCTTGAGACATCCGATCAGCACAGATACGCAGTATTTT
CDR3: CASSLRHPISTDTQYF
V: TRBV5-5
D: -
J: TRBJ2-3
size: few

DNA: TGTGCCAGCAAGTTCGGCGGAAGTAATTCACCCCTCCACTTT
CDR3: CASKFGGSNSPLHF
V: TRBV6-1
D: -
J: TRBJ1-6
size: -

DNA: TGTGCCAGCAGCCCCCTAAGTGGGCCATCCGAGCAGTACTTC
CDR3: CASSPLSGPSEQYF
V: TRBV7-2
D: -
J: TRBJ2-7
size: -

DNA: TGTGCCAGCAGTTTCCCCAGGGAGGGAGGCTACGAGCAGTACTTC
CDR3: CASSFPREGGYEQYF
V: TRBV12-3/TRBV12-4
D: TRBD2
J: TRBJ2-7
size: few

DNA: TGTGCCAGCAGCTTAGAAGGGACTAGCGGGCATACGCAGTATTTT
CDR3: CASSLEGTSGHTQYF
V: TRBV11-2
D: TRBD2
J: TRBJ2-3
size: many

DNA: TGTGCCAGCAGAAACCGACAGGGTTTGGGGGAGCAGTACTTC
CDR3: CASRNRQGLGEQYF
V: TRBV6-1
D: TRBD1
J: TRBJ2-7
size: many

DNA: TGTGCCAGCAGCCCACCGGGACAGGGTTTGTCCGAGCAGTACTTC
CDR3: CASSPPGQGLSEQYF
V: TRBV11-2
D: TRBD1
J: TRBJ2-7
size: many

DNA: TGTGCCAGCAGTTTACGTCGGGTGGGTGTTCGACTGCCAACGCGGACTGGAAACACCATATATTTT
CDR3: CASSLRRVGVRLPTRTGNTIYF
V: TRBV12-3/TRBV12-4
D: -
J: TRBJ1-3
size: -

DNA: TGTGCCAGCACCACCTCGGGGGGCGCCGAAGATACGCAGTATTTT
CDR3: CASTTSGGAEDTQYF
V: TRBV2
D: -
J: TRBJ2-3
size: many

DNA: TGTGCCAGCAGCTTGGTACAGCCGAACACTGAAGCTTTCTTT
CDR3: CASSLVQPNTEAFF
V: TRBV5-6
D: -
J: TRBJ1-1
size: many

DNA: TGTGCCAGCACCAAGTCTATGGTAGGCAACACTGAGGCTTTCTTT
CDR3: CASTKSMVGNTEAFF
V: TRBV6-1
D: -
J: TRBJ1-1
size: -

DNA: TGTGCCAGCAGCCTTGGACAGCCTGGAAACACCATATATTTT
CDR3: CASSLGQPGNTIYF
V: TRBV11-2
D: -
J: TRBJ1-3
size: many

DNA: TGTGCCAGCAGCCACCGTAGCGCAGATACGCAGTATTTT
CDR3: CASSHRSADTQYF
V: TRBV3-1
D: -
J: TRBJ2-3
size: many

DNA: TGTGCCAGCAGCCATACTAGGAACAATGAGCAGTTCTTC
CDR3: CASSHTRNNEQFF
V: TRBV3-1
D: -
J: TRBJ2-1
size: -

DNA: TGTGCCAGCAGCCCGGGGACAGGGGGTTATTGGCTAAGGCACGAGCAGTACTTC
CDR3: CASSPGTGGYWLRHEQYF
V: TRBV7-9
D: TRBD1
J: TRBJ2-7
size: -

DNA: TGTGCCAGCAGACTCACAGGGTACACCGGGGAGCTGTTTTTT
CDR3: CASRLTGYTGELFF
V: TRBV6-1
D: -
J: TRBJ2-2
size: -

DNA: TGCGCCAGCAGCCATAGGACCGGGTCCACTGAAGCTTTCTTT
CDR3: CASSHRTGSTEAFF
V: TRBV5-1
D: -
J: TRBJ1-1
size: few

DNA: TGTGCCAGCAGTTTACCAAGCGGGAGGGCATGGGATACGCAGTATTTT
CDR3: CASSLPSGRAWDTQYF
V: TRBV28
D: TRBD2
J: TRBJ2-3
size: once

DNA: TGTGCCAGCAGCGTAGAGCCCCAGGGGGCGTGGGGAGAGACCCAGTACTTC
CDR3: CASSVEPQGAWGETQYF
V: TRBV9
D: TRBD1
J: TRBJ2-5
size: -

DNA: TGTGCCAGCAGCTTTGGCGGGAGTTGGGAAGAGACCCAGTACTTC
CDR3: CASSFGGSWEETQYF
V: TRBV7-9
D: TRBD2
J: TRBJ2-5
size: few

DNA: TGTGCCAGCAGCCGACTAGCGGAACTAGCCAAAAACATTCAGTACTTC
CDR3: CASSRLAELAKNIQYF
V: TRBV27
D: TRBD2
J: TRBJ2-4
size: few

DNA: TGTGCCAGCAGCCCCCATGGGGGAGCCACTGAAGCTTTCTTT
CDR3: CASSPHGGATEAFF
V: TRBV3-1
D: -
J: TRBJ1-1
size: -